The 4 T cell receptor beta chains given below trace back to one sample, sequenced in a study of T cell responses to AZD1222 COVID-19 vaccine. The data were produced by immunoSEQ multiplex PCR, yet TCRdb's version contains in-frame clones alone and is incomplete. Among under 150,000 clones listed, 93% were seen once. The source was peripheral blood, collected on day 0 of AZD1222 vaccination. Receptor source: an adult in good health.

The chain recombines TRBV7-9 with TRBJ1-5; possibly TRBD1 for D (6 bases). The CDR3 runs 15 residues. Trimming cost V 1 base and J 5 bases, with 12 bases left between them. CDR1 is SEHNR and CDR2 is FQNEAQ in the germline V gene (reference sequence). CDR3 DNA sequence: TGTGCCAGCAGCTTAGATGGTGGACAGTATCAGCCCCAGCATTTT. The encoded protein is CASSLDGGQYQPQHF.

About this clone itself: Other DNA sequences of this sample code for an identical CDR3. This rearrangement joins TRBV5-6 to TRBJ1-5; D not resolved. The V gene's germline CDR1 is SGHDT and CDR2 YYEEEE. V was pared by 0 bases and J by 4 bases, with 8 bases between. This CDR3 contains 14 residues. CDR3 sequence (DNA): TGTGCCAGCAGCTTGGTTGGTGGGAATCAGCCCCAGCATTTT. Its protein product is CASSLVGGNQPQHF.

This chain joins TRBV5-1 and TRBJ1-4, with 9 bases lining up with TRBD1. The CDR3 loop spans 15 amino acids. The germline gives CDR1 SGHRS, CDR2 YFSETQ. The V segment lost 5 bases and the J segment 8 bases; nucleotides outside the gene matches: 10. CDR3 amino acids: CASSLSGQGQEKLFF. The CDR3 region has the DNA TGCGCCAGCAGTTTATCTGGACAGGGGCAGGAAAAACTGTTTTTT.

The V gene is TRBV5-1, the J gene TRBJ2-1, with D unclear. Germline CDR1 and CDR2: SGHRS and YFSETQ. The CDR3 sequence is 13 residues long. V lost 1 base and J 5 bases, leaving 7 bases between the germline ends. CDR3 residues: CASSLNSDNEQFF. CDR3 nucleotides: TGCGCCAGCAGCTTGAACAGTGACAATGAGCAGTTCTTC.